This T cell receptor beta chain was identified during a study of shared clonotypes between healthy human individuals. Study summary: The people who gave samples were a couple of women and a few men aged 18 to 49.

This CDR3 contains 16 residues. Trimming took off 3 bases at V and 0 bases at J, with 13 bases between the two ends. Germline V lookup: CDR1 MNHEY, CDR2 SMNVEV (reference sequence). Study results and limitations: Sorted-subset samples were not fully sequenced, rarefaction indicated.

Original data processing: Junction-only sequences produced by ImmunoSEQ had no quality scores, so filtering differed. Method: immunoSEQ multiplex PCR; TCRdb's copy keeps in-frame clones and lacks some. V, J and clone size reflect that table, while D and trimming were determined from the DNA. This repertoire shows millions of clones, 85% to 95% found once; its top ten account for over 1.5%. As defined, naive CD8 cells were CD45RO-negative and positively selected for CCR7, with terminally differentiated effector memory CD45RA+ cells excluded. Note on this clone: Antigen specificity is unknown.

The TCR originated in a man aged 18 to 30 in good health. Some clones in this sample may be carry-over from other donors' samples. The sequenced material came from naive CD8+ T cells from PBMCs. This chain uses TRBV27 with TRBJ2-3; tentative D call: TRBD1 (5 bases). CDR3 in DNA: TGTGCCAGCAGTTTGAGACAGATTTCTAGCACAGATACGCAGTATTTT. Protein: CASSLRQISSTDTQYF.